The entry below gives a single T cell receptor (beta chain) sequence along with its context. Its antigen is unidentified. The unexposed donors gave CD4+ T cells in about 2010-2019, prior to COVID-19. After approximately 10 days of culture, CD4+ T cells were isolated. Using immunoSEQ multiplex PCR, the repertoire was profiled, and TCRdb retains in-frame clones only, with some absent. The sample carries some 16,000 clones, 65% to 85% recorded once. Per the germline V gene, CDR1 is SQVTM and CDR2 is ANQGSEA. V was pared by 3 bases and J by 3 bases, with 6 bases of the junction left unmatched. The CDR3 is made up of 15 amino acids. This entry comes from a study of CD4 T cells in relation to SARS-CoV-2 and coronaviruses.

This chain uses TRBV29-1 with TRBJ2-3; 10 bases are a match to TRBD2. Sequenced material: CD4+ T cells from PBMCs, cultured in vitro. The origin of this receptor is a human donor in good health. This CDR3 reads CSVESLAGATDTQYF. In DNA form, the CDR3 reads TGCAGCGTTGAGAGTCTAGCGGGAGCTACAGATACGCAGTATTTT.